This T cell receptor (beta chain) comes out of a study of Tregs in tolerant kidney transplant recipients (dated by TCRdb to the late 2010s). Study-level background: The transplants used related donors with nonmyeloablative bone marrow transplantation, and mixed chimerism in the human trials was transient. TCRbeta sequencing was used in the study to identify donor-specific regulatory T cells before combined kidney and bone marrow transplantation, and the identified cells were then tracked after transplant. General study outcomes and caveats: PCR primers changed over time for some patients, so nucleotide-level comparison across those patients' samples was not possible. In tolerant patients, donor-specific Tregs expanded more than Tregs overall, which suggests antigen-driven rather than nonspecific expansion. Biological reproducibility was not directly addressed, though technical replication error appeared minimal. The study was constrained by small patient numbers, and validation of the findings is required in larger populations and under other immunosuppression protocols. The most biologically relevant and donor-specific TCRbeta repertoire appeared to be identified by expanding Tregs with activated donor B cells.

Its CDR3 holds 14 amino acids, cysteine through phenylalanine. Of the read, only the CDR3 DNA is kept; its 42 bases are in frame from base 1. From the germline V gene (reference sequence), CDR1 is LNHDA and CDR2 is SQIVND. Cut back by 4 bases and 1 base, the V and J ends lie 7 bases apart. The time point label for this specimen denotes: blood sample drawn before combined kidney and bone marrow transplant. Thawed PBMCs were FACS-sorted into unstimulated Tregs (CD4+CD25+CD127-), CD4+ non-Tregs (CD4+CD25-), CD4 cells and CD8 cells. The patients were a handful of recipients of combined kidney and bone marrow transplants from the ITN036ST trial, and samples were available only for these trial subjects. Healthy control blood was processed to PBMCs by Ficoll density gradient and cryopreserved, and patient PBMCs were collected before and after transplant. Genomic DNA was extracted from sorted cells with the QIAGEN DNeasy Blood and Tissue Kit for TCRbeta CDR3 sequencing. High-throughput TCRbeta CDR3 sequencing, which included PCR amplification with bias correction and internal controls, was done commercially through immunoSEQ. The original pipeline was this. A unique productive TCRbeta sequence was defined by the CDR3 nucleotide sequence when primers matched, and otherwise by the CDR3 amino acid sequence together with the Vbeta and Jbeta genes. To correct for sorting error, sequences found in more than one sorted population at a frequency ratio of 2:1 or less were discarded, and the remaining shared sequences were assigned to the population with the higher frequency. A sequence counted as donor-reactive if, in CFSE-low cells, the sequence had a frequency of at least 0.01% and was expanded at least 5-fold compared with unstimulated cells. Repertoire divergence was quantified by Jensen-Shannon divergence calculated from the top 100 TCRbeta sequences ranked by frequency. For any sample with multiple sequencing runs, sorting error was corrected in each run separately before the runs were pooled. What TCRdb holds here is the immuneACCESS table cut down to in-frame rearrangements. Part of the clones is not present; checked against another copy, under half of the missing clones reflect an unresolved V gene, and the others are unexplained. V, J and clone size are those of that table, while D and trimming were read from the DNA. Across this sample there are tens of thousands of clones, with roughly 93% seen only once. The ten largest clones represent 0.46% of the sample.

This clone showed up just once. No antigen is known for it. The record has no base qualities; no much larger clone is one base away. This chain is built from TRBV19 and TRBJ2-2, with a tentative D gene TRBD2 over 5 matching bases. The source is a human donor who received a combined kidney and bone marrow transplant. The starting material was CD4+ T cells from blood, obtained before the transplant. The CDR3 loop reads CASSTSLNTGELFF. The sequence in DNA is TGTGCCAGTAGTACTAGCCTGAACACCGGGGAGCTGTTTTTT.